The 17 T cell receptor beta chains below all came from one sample that was sequenced in a study of molecular identifiers for immune sequencing clone quantification. TCRdb passed the PCR reads through MiXCR, listing each CDR3 protein once. The sample contains some 320,000 distinct CDR3 sequences, 20% to 25% of which appear only once. Sequencing was carried out using naive CD8+ T cells from blood, with Jurkat cell RNA spiked in. The subset is: FACS-sorted CD8+CD4-CCR7+CD45RA+ naive T cells. The receptors were gathered from a human donor in good health. Some libraries in this study had Jurkat cell RNA spiked in.

V gene TRBV27 combines with J gene TRBJ2-2; D not resolved. The V end was cut by 6 bases, the J end by 0 bases, with 5 bases between. The CDR3 has 13 residues. The V gene's germline CDR1 is MNHEY and CDR2 SMNVEV (reference sequence). The CDR3 bases are TGTGCCAGCAGGCCCGCGAACACCGGGGAGCTGTTTTTT. This codes for CASRPANTGELFF.

This clonotype has a count of ten or more. One end of the junction does not line up with germline, which may come from a read error. The chain has TRBV12-3 or TRBV12-4 and TRBJ2-7; D possibly uses TRBD1 or TRBD2 (5 bases each). The CDR3 spans 12 residues. The CDR3 nucleotides read TGTGCCAGCCCGGGGACCTCCCACGAGCAGTACTTC. Its protein product is CASPGTSHEQYF.

This clonotype was seen at least ten times. The gene calls are TRBV5-1 and TRBJ2-7; a weak D match, TRBD2 (5 bases). CDR3 size: 9 residues. Germline V lookup: CDR1 SGHRS, CDR2 YFSETQ. The V and J ends lost 4 bases and 13 bases respectively, with 9 bases between them. Here the CDR3 DNA reads TGCGCCAGCAGCCCGGGGTCCTACTTC. It specifies CASSPGSYF.

Worth noting for this clonotype: With a much larger clone just one base away, this may be a read error. The V gene is TRBV7-9, the J gene TRBJ1-1; D unclear. The CDR3 is 14 amino acids. Germline assignment: CDR1 SEHNR and CDR2 FQNEAQ (reference sequence). The CDR3 DNA sequence: TGTGCCAGCAGCTCAAAAGACATGAACGCTGAAGCTTTCTTT. This translates into CASSSKDMNAEAFF.

This clonotype came up many times. The gene calls are TRBV19 and TRBJ1-1; 8 bases map to TRBD1. CDR1 and CDR2 from the germline V gene are LNHDA and SQIVND (reference sequence). The CDR3 is 17 residues long. The junction had 6 bases not matched to a gene; V was cut back by 0 bases and J by 0 bases. The chain's CDR3 is CASSIDAGTGMNTEAFF. The CDR3 DNA reads TGTGCCAGTAGTATAGATGCCGGGACAGGTATGAACACTGAAGCTTTCTTT.

Notes on this clonotype: A read error is possible here, since a much larger clone lies one base away. The chain is built from TRBV5-3 and TRBJ2-7; TRBD1 matches 7 bases. TRBV5-3 is designated an ORF whose function remains uncertain. V was pared by 8 bases and J by 2 bases, with 16 bases of the junction left unmatched. This CDR3 region has 16 residues. CDR3 loop: CASGQRYSGTAYEQYF. In DNA, the CDR3 is TGTGCCAGCGGCCAAAGGTACTCCGGGACAGCCTACGAGCAGTACTTC.

The chain employs TRBV19 and TRBJ1-5; D possibly corresponds to TRBD1 (5 bases). Trimming removed 1 base from V and 2 bases from J, with 18 bases in between. The CDR3 is 18 amino acids. Germline assignment: CDR1 LNHDA and CDR2 SQIVND (reference sequence). The CDR3 DNA reads as TGTGCCAGTAGTATAGGCGCGCCAGGGCAAACGGGCAATCAGCCCCAGCATTTT. Amino acid sequence: CASSIGAPGQTGNQPQHF.

On this clonotype itself: This may come from a read error, since a much larger clone is one base off. The chain uses TRBV6-2 or TRBV6-3 and TRBJ2-3, with no clear D. Per germline, CDR1 MNHEY and CDR2 SVGEGT. This CDR3 is built from 15 residues. DNA of the CDR3: TGTGCCAGCAGTTATTCGGCAGATACCACAGATACGAAGTATTTT. This codes for CASSYSADTTDTKYF.

Turning to this clonotype: A single base separates this from a much larger clone, so it may be a read error. The rearrangement joins TRBV28 to TRBJ1-3; tentative D call: TRBD1 (6 bases). The germline V gene has CDR1 MDHEN and CDR2 SYDVKM. The length of the CDR3 is 14 residues. The chain's CDR3 is CAGSGGLSGNTIYF. CDR3 sequence (DNA): TGTGCCGGCAGTGGGGGCCTCTCTGGAAACACCATATATTTT.

This clonotype was counted at least ten times. The chain combines TRBV12-3 or TRBV12-4 with TRBJ2-5, with 12 bases matching TRBD2. There are 19 residues in the CDR3. With 3 bases clipped from V and 2 bases from J, the junction kept 13 bases outside the gene matches. CDR3 sequence: CASSLLALAGGPFQETQYF. The CDR3 DNA reads TGTGCCAGCAGTTTGCTCGCACTAGCGGGGGGCCCATTTCAAGAGACCCAGTACTTC.

The V call is TRBV24-1, the J call TRBJ1-5, with 8 bases identical to TRBD1. V lost 8 bases, J lost 6 bases, and 8 bases stayed unmatched. Germline assignment: CDR1 KGHDR and CDR2 SFDVKD. The CDR3 has 14 residues. The CDR3 is CATIRTGIIQPQHF. The CDR3 DNA reads as TGTGCCACCATTAGGACAGGGATAATTCAGCCCCAGCATTTT.

There are many counts of this clonotype. The genes are TRBV7-2 and TRBJ2-7; possibly TRBD1 or TRBD2 for D (6 bases each). Germline-derived CDR1 and CDR2 are SGHTA and FQGNSA. CDR3 size: 14 residues. V was clipped by 5 bases and J by 5 bases, with 16 bases between them. CDR3 loop: CASSPGGPADEQYF. The CDR3 DNA follows: TGTGCCAGCAGCCCCGGGGGCCCCGCGGACGAGCAGTACTTC.

The sample holds many counts of this clonotype. The gene calls are TRBV7-2 and TRBJ2-7; D might be TRBD2 (6 bases). V gave up 2 bases and J gave up 0 bases, with 8 bases separating them. Germline CDR1 reads SGHTA; CDR2 reads FQGNSA. This CDR3 has 14 amino acids. CDR3 sequence: CASSLLGSSYEQYF. In DNA form, the CDR3 reads TGTGCCAGCAGCTTACTCGGGAGCTCCTACGAGCAGTACTTC.

This clonotype has more than one count but fewer than ten. A junction end diverges from the germline sequence, so it may reflect a read error. CDR3 region: CASSRPETDSGNTLYF. The CDR3 DNA reads TGCGCCAGCAGCCGACCCGAGACAGACTCTGGAAACACCTTATATTTT. The chain has TRBV5-1 and TRBJ1-3; D might be TRBD1 (5 bases). CDR1 and CDR2 (germline): SGHRS, YFSETQ. This CDR3 is built from 16 residues.

This clonotype was detected ten times or more. This chain links TRBV6-5 with TRBJ1-1; D uncertain. The ends were cut back, 6 bases at V and 1 base at J, with 6 bases in the middle. Germline lookup yields CDR1 MNHEY and CDR2 SVGAGI. The CDR3 contains 12 residues. CDR3 coding DNA: TGTGCCAGCAGGCATCGGAACACTGAAGCTTTCTTT. Translated: CASRHRNTEAFF.

This clonotype was seen more than once but under ten times. The CDR3 DNA follows: TGTGCCAGCAGCCAAGAGCACAGGACTAGCGGGATTTACGAGCAGTACTTC. Its translation is CASSQEHRTSGIYEQYF. The V call is TRBV4-2, the J call TRBJ2-7, with 12 bases lining up with TRBD2. Germline trimming cut 0 bases from V and 4 bases from J; bases unmatched to any gene: 7. Germline CDR1 reads LGHNA; CDR2 reads YNFKEQ. CDR3 length equals 17 residues.

This chain links TRBV9 with TRBJ1-1; no reliable D call. Germline V gene sequence: CDR1 SGDLS, CDR2 YYNGEE. There are 14 residues in the CDR3. V shed 4 bases and J shed 3 bases, with 13 bases lying between them. In DNA, the CDR3 is TGTGCCAGCAGCTCCATAGCCGGGGACACTGAAGCTTTCTTT. It yields the protein CASSSIAGDTEAFF.